This T cell receptor beta chain was profiled in a study of long-term antiretroviral therapy in people with HIV. The germline V gene has CDR1 MNHEY and CDR2 SVGAGI. CDR3 length: 15 amino acids. V shed 0 bases and J shed 1 base, with 6 bases lying between them. At survey level, the immunoSEQ assay was run in its v3.0 version. Method: immunoSEQ multiplex PCR; TCRdb's copy keeps in-frame clones and lacks some. The sample contains about 22,000 clones, approximately 80% of which appear only once. The chain has TRBV6-5 and TRBJ2-2, with D tentatively TRBD1 (6 bases). This sample comprised unsorted PBMCs, obtained 0.5 years before starting antiretroviral therapy. The origin of this receptor is a man in his forties or fifties with HIV. The CDR3 nucleotides are TGTGCCAGCAGTTACTCGGGACAGAACACCGGGGAGCTGTTTTTT. It specifies CASSYSGQNTGELFF.